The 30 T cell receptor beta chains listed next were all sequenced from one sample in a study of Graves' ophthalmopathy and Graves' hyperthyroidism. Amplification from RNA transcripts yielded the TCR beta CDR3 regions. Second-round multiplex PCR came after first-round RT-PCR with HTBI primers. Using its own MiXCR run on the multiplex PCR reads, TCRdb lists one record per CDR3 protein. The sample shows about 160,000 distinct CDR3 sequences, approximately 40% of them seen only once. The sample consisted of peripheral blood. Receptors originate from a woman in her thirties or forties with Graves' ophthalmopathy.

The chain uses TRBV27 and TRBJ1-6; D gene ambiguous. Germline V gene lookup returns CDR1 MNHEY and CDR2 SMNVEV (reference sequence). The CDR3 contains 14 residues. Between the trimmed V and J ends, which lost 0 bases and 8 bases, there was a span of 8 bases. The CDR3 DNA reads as TGTGCCAGCAGTTTATCCAGTACCTATTCACCCCTCCACTTT. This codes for CASSLSSTYSPLHF.

CDR3 protein: CAISGTVIRSSEQYF. Written as DNA, the CDR3 is TGTGCCATCAGTGGGACAGTAATTCGGTCGTCCGAGCAGTACTTC. The J gene is TRBJ2-7, the V gene TRBV10-3, with a weak D call TRBD1 (6 bases). The V and J ends lost 4 bases and 6 bases respectively, with 19 bases between them. The germline CDR1 and CDR2 sequences are ENHRY and SYGVKD. This CDR3 is 15 amino acids long.

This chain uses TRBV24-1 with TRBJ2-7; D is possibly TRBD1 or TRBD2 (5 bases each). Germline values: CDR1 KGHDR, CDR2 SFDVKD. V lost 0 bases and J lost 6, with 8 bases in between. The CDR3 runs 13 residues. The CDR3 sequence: CATSDLGGREQYF. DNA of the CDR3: TGTGCCACCAGTGATTTGGGGGGTCGCGAGCAGTACTTC.

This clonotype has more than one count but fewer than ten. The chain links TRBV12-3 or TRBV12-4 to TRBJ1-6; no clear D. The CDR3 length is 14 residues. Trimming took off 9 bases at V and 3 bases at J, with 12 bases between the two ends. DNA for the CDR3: TGTGCCAGTTCGCTACAGAGCTATAATTCACCCCTCCACTTT. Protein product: CASSLQSYNSPLHF.

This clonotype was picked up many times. CDR3 sequence (DNA): TGTGCCAGCAGTTTACGGGCTTCACCCCTCCACTTT. It is translated as CASSLRASPLHF. V gene TRBV28 combines with J gene TRBJ1-6; D is unresolved. Germline V CDR1 and CDR2: MDHEN, SYDVKM. The CDR3 is 12 residues long. Trimming left V 2 bases short and J 9 bases short, with 5 bases between.

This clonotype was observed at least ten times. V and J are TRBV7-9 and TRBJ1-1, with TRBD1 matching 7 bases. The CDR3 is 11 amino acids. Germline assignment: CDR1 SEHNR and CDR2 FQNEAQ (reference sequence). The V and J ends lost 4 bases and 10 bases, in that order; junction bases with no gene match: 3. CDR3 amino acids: CASSSRQGAFF. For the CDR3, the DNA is TGTGCCAGCAGCTCCAGACAGGGAGCTTTCTTT. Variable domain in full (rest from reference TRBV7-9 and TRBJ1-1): DTGVSQNPRHKITKRGQNVTFRCDPISEHNRLYWYRQTLGQGPEFLTYFQNEAQLEKSRLLSDRFSAERPKGSFSTLEIQRTEQGDSAMYLCASSSRQGAFFGQGTRLTVV.

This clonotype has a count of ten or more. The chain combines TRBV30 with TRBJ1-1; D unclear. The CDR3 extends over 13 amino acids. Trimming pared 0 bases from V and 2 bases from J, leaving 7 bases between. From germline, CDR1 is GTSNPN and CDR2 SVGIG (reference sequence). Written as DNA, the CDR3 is TGTGCCTGGAGTGTAGTCACCAACACTGAAGCTTTCTTT. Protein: CAWSVVTNTEAFF.

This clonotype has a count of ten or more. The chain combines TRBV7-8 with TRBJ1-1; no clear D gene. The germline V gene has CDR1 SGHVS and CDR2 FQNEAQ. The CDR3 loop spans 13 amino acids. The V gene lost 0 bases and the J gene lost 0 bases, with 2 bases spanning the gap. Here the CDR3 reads CASSLALNTEAFF. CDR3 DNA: TGTGCCAGCAGCTTAGCGCTGAACACTGAAGCTTTCTTT.

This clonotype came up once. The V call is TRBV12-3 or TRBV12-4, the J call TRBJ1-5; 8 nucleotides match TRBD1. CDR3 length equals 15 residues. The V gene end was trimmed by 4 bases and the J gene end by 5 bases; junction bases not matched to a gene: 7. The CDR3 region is CASSSTQGAHQPQHF. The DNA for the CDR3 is TGTGCCAGCAGTTCTACTCAGGGGGCGCATCAGCCCCAGCATTTT.

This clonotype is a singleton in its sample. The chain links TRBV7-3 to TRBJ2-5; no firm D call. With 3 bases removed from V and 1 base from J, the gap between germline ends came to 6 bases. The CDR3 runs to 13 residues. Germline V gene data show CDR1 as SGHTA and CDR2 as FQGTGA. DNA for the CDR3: TGTGCCAGCAGCTTGGCGGTCCAAGAGACCCAGTACTTC. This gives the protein CASSLAVQETQYF. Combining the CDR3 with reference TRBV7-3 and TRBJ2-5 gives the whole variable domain GAGVSQTPSNKVTEKGKYVELRCDPISGHTALYWYRQSLGQGPEFLIYFQGTGAADDSGLPNDRFFAVRPEGSVSTLKIQRTERGDSAVYLCASSLAVQETQYFGPGTRLLVL.

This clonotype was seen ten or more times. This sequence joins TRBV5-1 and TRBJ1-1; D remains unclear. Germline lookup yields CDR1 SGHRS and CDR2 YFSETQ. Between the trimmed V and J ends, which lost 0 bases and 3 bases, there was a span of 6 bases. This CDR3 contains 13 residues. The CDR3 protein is CASSLDGHTEAFF. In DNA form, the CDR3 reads TGCGCCAGCAGCTTGGACGGACACACTGAAGCTTTCTTT.

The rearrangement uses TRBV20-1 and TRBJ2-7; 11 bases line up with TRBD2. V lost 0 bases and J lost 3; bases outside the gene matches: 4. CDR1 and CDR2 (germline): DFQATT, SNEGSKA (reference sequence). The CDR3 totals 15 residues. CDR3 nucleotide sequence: TGCAGTGCTAGAGATCGACTAGCGGGAAACTACGAGCAGTACTTC. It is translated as CSARDRLAGNYEQYF.

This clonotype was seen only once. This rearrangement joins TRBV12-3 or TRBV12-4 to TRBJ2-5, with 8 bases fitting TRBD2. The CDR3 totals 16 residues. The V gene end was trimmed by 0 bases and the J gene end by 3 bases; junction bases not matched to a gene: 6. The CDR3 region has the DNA TGTGCCAGCAGTTTAGCGTTACTAGCGGCCAAAGAGACCCAGTACTTC. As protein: CASSLALLAAKETQYF.

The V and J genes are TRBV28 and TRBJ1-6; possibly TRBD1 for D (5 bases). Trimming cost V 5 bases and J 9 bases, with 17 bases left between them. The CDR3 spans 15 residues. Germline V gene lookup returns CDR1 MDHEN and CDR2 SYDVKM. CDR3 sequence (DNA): TGTGCCAGCAGTCTCCAGGGCCTGGGTGGTTCACCCCTCCACTTT. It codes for CASSLQGLGGSPLHF.

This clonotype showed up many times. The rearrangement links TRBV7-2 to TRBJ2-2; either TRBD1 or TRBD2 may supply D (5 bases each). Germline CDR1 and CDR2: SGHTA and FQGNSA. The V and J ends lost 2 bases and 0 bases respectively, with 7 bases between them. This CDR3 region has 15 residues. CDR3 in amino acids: CASSLRGANTGELFF. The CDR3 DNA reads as TGTGCCAGCAGCTTACGAGGGGCGAACACCGGGGAGCTGTTTTTT.

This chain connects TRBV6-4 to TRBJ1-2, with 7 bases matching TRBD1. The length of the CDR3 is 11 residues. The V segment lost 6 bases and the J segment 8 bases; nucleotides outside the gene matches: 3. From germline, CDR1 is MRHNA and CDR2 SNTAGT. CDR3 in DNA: TGTGCCAGCAGGACAGGGCAGGGCTACACCTTC. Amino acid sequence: CASRTGQGYTF.

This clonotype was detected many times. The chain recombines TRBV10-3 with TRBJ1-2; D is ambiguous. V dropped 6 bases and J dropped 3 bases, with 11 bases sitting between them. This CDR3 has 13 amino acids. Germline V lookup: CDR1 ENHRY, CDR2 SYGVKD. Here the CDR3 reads CAIRTMVDYGYTF. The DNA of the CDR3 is TGTGCCATCAGAACCATGGTGGACTATGGCTACACCTTC.

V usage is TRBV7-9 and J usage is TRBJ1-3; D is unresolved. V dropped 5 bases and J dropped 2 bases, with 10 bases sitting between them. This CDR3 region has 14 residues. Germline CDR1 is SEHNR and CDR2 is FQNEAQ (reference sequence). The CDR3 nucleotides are TGTGCCAGCAGCCCGTTTGGGACTGGAAACACCATATATTTT. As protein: CASSPFGTGNTIYF. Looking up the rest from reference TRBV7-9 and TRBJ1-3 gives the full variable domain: DTGVSQNPRHKITKRGQNVTFRCDPISEHNRLYWYRQTLGQGPEFLTYFQNEAQLEKSRLLSDRFSAERPKGSFSTLEIQRTEQGDSAMYLCASSPFGTGNTIYFGEGSWLTVV.

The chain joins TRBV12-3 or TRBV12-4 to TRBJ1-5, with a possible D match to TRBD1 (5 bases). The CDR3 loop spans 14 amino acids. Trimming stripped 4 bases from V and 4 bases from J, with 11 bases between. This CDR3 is CASSSGEQNQPQHF. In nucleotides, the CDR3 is TGTGCCAGCAGTTCGGGGGAGCAGAATCAGCCCCAGCATTTT.

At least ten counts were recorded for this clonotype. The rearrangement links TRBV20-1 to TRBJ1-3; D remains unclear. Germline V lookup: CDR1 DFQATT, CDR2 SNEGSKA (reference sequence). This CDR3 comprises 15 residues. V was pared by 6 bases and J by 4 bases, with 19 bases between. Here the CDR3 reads CSATDGGYRGNTIYF. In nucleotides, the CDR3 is TGCAGTGCCACGGACGGAGGCTATAGGGGAAACACCATATATTTT.

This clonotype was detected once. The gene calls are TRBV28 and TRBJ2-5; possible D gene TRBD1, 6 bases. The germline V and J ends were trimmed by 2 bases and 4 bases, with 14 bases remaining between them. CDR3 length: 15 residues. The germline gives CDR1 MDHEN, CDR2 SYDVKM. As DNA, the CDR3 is TGTGCCAGCAGTTTAACGGCAGGGGCCAGAGAGACCCAGTACTTC. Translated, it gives CASSLTAGARETQYF.

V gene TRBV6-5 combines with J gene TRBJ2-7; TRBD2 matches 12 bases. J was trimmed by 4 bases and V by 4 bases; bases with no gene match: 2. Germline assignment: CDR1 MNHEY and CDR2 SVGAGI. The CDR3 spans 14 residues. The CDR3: CASSSGTSGYEQYF. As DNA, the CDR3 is TGTGCCAGCAGTTCCGGGACTAGCGGGTACGAGCAGTACTTC.

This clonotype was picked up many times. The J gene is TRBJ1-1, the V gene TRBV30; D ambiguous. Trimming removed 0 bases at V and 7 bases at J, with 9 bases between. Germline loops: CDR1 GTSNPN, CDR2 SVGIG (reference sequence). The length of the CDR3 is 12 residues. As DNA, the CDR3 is TGTGCCTGGAGTGTACCGGGGAATGAAGCTTTCTTT. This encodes CAWSVPGNEAFF.

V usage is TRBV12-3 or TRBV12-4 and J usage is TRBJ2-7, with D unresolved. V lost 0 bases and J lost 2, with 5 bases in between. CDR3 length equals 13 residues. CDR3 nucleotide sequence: TGTGCCAGCAGTTTAGCGTTAGCCTACGAGCAGTACTTC. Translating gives CASSLALAYEQYF.

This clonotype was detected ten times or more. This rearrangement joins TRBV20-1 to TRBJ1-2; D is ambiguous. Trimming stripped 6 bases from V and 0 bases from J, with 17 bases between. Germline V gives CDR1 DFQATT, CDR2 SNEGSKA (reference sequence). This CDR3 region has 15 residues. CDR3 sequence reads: CSALSAGDPNYGYTF. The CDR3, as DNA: TGCAGTGCCCTCTCAGCTGGGGATCCTAACTATGGCTACACCTTC.

The DNA for the CDR3 is TGTGCCAACACCAACAGGGACTCCTACGAGCAGTACTTC. The encoded protein is CANTNRDSYEQYF. The rearrangement uses TRBV6-1 and TRBJ2-7; possibly TRBD1 for D (6 bases). From germline, CDR1 is MNHNS and CDR2 SASEGT. The CDR3 length is 13 residues. Trimming took off 10 bases at V and 0 bases at J, with 13 bases between the two ends.

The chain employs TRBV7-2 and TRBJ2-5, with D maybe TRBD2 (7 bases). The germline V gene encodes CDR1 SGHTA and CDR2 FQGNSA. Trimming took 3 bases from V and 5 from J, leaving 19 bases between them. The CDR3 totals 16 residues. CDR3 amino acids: CASSFPRGGGPETQYF. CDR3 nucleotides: TGTGCCAGCAGCTTCCCGAGGGGGGGAGGGCCTGAGACCCAGTACTTC.

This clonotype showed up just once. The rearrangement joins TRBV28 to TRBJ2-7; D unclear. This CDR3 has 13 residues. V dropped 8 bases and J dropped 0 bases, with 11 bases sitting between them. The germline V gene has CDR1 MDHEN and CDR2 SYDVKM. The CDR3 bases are TGTGCCAGCCAACCTGCTCTCTCCTACGAGCAGTACTTC. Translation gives CASQPALSYEQYF.

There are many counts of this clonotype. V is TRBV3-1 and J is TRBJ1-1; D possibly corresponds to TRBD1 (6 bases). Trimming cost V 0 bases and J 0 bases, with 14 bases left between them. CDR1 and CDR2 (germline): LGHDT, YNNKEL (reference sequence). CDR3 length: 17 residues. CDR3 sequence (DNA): TGTGCCAGCAGCCAAGATCTTTTGGGACAAATGAACACTGAAGCTTTCTTT. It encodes CASSQDLLGQMNTEAFF.

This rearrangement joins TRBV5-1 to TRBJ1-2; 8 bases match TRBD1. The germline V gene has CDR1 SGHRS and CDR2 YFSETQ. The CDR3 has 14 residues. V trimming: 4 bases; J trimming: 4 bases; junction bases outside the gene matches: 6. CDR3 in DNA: TGCGCCAGCAGCCCTCCGGGACAGGCCTATGGCTACACCTTC. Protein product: CASSPPGQAYGYTF.